This paragraph covers one T cell receptor beta chain sequence. What it recognizes is unknown. This entry belongs to a study of siplizumab effects on memory and regulatory T cells. General observations from the study: Both greater diversity than memory cells and a major contribution to the alloresponse seemed to characterize naive T cells. Sequences that were alloreactive and traceable to unstimulated CD4+ memory cells were significantly reduced by siplizumab. Neither a naive nor a memory phenotype was assignable to roughly 75-96% of proliferating CD4+ or CD8+ clones.

The assay covered 90,000 to 100,000 TCR templates per sample. Some clones are missing from TCRdb's copy, which holds only in-frame ones; the method was immunoSEQ multiplex PCR. The sample carries about 110,000 clones, around 90% recorded once. The CDR3 sequence is 13 residues long. The V gene end was trimmed by 4 bases and the J gene end by 8 bases; junction bases not matched to a gene: 5. CDR1 and CDR2 from the germline V gene are SGHNT and YYREEE (reference sequence). Material for sequencing was CD4+ T cells sorted from blood. The clonotype originates from a human donor in good health. V gene TRBV5-4 combines with J gene TRBJ2-2; TRBD1 agrees at 7 bases. The CDR3, as DNA: TGTGCCAGCAGCAGACAGGGCTCGGGGGAGCTGTTTTTT. This codes for CASSRQGSGELFF.